The 14 T cell receptor beta chains presented below share a single source sample, sequenced in a study of control samples from healthy donors and cancer patients. Sequencing was performed with immunoSEQ multiplex PCR; in TCRdb, only in-frame clones are kept and a portion is missing. The repertoire has around 110,000 clones, approximately 93% of them found once; the top ten carry roughly 2.6%. Sequenced material: blood. The receptors were sampled from a man younger than 40 in good health.

The chain recombines TRBV30 with TRBJ2-1; TRBD1 might be the D (6 bases). Between the trimmed V and J ends, which lost 1 base and 10 bases, there was a span of 17 bases. The germline gives CDR1 GTSNPN, CDR2 SVGIG (reference sequence). This CDR3 is built from 14 residues. As DNA, the CDR3 is TGTGCCTGGAGTGAGGGAACAGGGCTAGGAGAGCAGTTCTTC. Its translation: CAWSEGTGLGEQFF.

The gene calls are TRBV5-1 and TRBJ2-2; D gene unclear. In germline, CDR1 is SGHRS, CDR2 YFSETQ. CDR3 size: 14 residues. V was cut by 0 bases and J by 6 bases, with 9 bases left in between. This CDR3 is CASSLDEWAGELFF. The CDR3 nucleotides are TGCGCCAGCAGCTTGGACGAGTGGGCCGGGGAGCTGTTTTTT.

This clone was counted a few times. This rearrangement joins TRBV28 to TRBJ1-6, with D perhaps TRBD1 (6 bases). The CDR3 runs 16 residues. Trimming cost V 7 bases and J 9 bases, with 22 bases left between them. From germline, CDR1 is MDHEN and CDR2 SYDVKM. CDR3 sequence (DNA): TGTGCCAGCACCCCACTAGGGGCGGGGGGCAGTTCACCCCTCCACTTT. As protein: CASTPLGAGGSSPLHF.

The chain joins TRBV28 to TRBJ1-5; D possibly corresponds to TRBD1 (6 bases). With 8 bases removed from V and 4 bases from J, the gap between germline ends came to 15 bases. Germline V gives CDR1 MDHEN, CDR2 SYDVKM. This CDR3 is 14 amino acids long. In DNA form, the CDR3 reads TGTGCCAGCGAGGAGGGGGGGCAGAATCAGCCCCAGCATTTT. Its translation: CASEEGGQNQPQHF.

CDR3 in amino acids: CASSPSSGGTYGYTF. CDR3 nucleotides: TGTGCCAGCAGCCCTTCTTCCGGGGGGACCTATGGCTACACCTTC. This chain uses TRBV4-2 with TRBJ1-2; D is possibly TRBD1 (5 bases). V was cut by 4 bases and J by 4 bases, with 16 bases left in between. The CDR3 is 15 amino acids. CDR1 and CDR2 (germline): LGHNA, YNFKEQ.

CDR3 DNA sequence: TGTGCCAGCAGTGACTCAGAGGGGCAAATGGGGGGCTACACCTTC. This encodes CASSDSEGQMGGYTF. The V call is TRBV6-4, the J call TRBJ1-2; weak D call: TRBD1 (5 bases). V gave up 0 bases and J gave up 8 bases, with 16 bases separating them. Germline V lookup: CDR1 MRHNA, CDR2 SNTAGT. The CDR3 loop spans 15 amino acids.

The V call is TRBV28, the J call TRBJ1-1, with a weak D call TRBD1 (5 bases). Germline CDR1 MDHEN, CDR2 SYDVKM. V was shortened by 6 bases and J by 8 bases, with 19 bases between the two germline ends. The CDR3 extends over 14 amino acids. The CDR3 loop is CASRDIGGPQEAFF. CDR3 sequence (DNA): TGTGCCAGCAGGGACATTGGGGGTCCCCAGGAAGCTTTCTTT.

The chain couples TRBV6-1 to TRBJ2-7, with 8 bases matching TRBD2. With V trimmed by 1 base and J by 4 bases, 6 bases remained unmatched. The CDR3 totals 15 residues. CDR1 and CDR2 (germline): MNHNS, SASEGT. The DNA of the CDR3 is TGTGCCAGCAGTGAAGGGGCGGGGGGACATTACGAGCAGTACGTC. This codes for CASSEGAGGHYEQYV.

This chain links TRBV4-1 with TRBJ1-5; possible D gene TRBD1, 6 bases. Trimming took off 3 bases at V and 4 bases at J, with 16 bases between the two ends. The CDR3 consists of 16 residues. The germline V gene has CDR1 MGHRA and CDR2 YSYEKL. CDR3 DNA sequence: TGCGCCAGCAGCCAGATCTTAGGACAGAGAAATCAGCCCCAGCATTTT. Its protein product is CASSQILGQRNQPQHF.

This clone was seen just once. The V call is TRBV7-9, the J call TRBJ1-1; D is unclear. This CDR3 is built from 14 residues. Deletions cut 2 bases from V and 2 bases from J, with 9 bases between. Germline values: CDR1 SEHNR, CDR2 FQNEAQ (reference sequence). This CDR3 is CASSLRGANTEAFF. CDR3 nucleotide sequence: TGTGCCAGCAGCTTACGAGGAGCAAACACTGAAGCTTTCTTT.

The V gene is TRBV7-2, the J gene TRBJ2-2; D unclear. The V end was cut by 1 base, the J end by 6 bases, with 6 bases between. Germline V gene lookup returns CDR1 SGHTA and CDR2 FQGNSA. There are 13 residues in the CDR3. CDR3 bases: TGTGCCAGCAGCTTAGGGCATCCCGGGGAGCTGTTTTTT. Protein product: CASSLGHPGELFF.

V gene TRBV5-1 combines with J gene TRBJ1-4; 8 nucleotides agree with TRBD1. CDR1 is SGHRS, CDR2 YFSETQ, per germline. The junction had 6 bases not matched to a gene; V was cut back by 2 bases and J by 6 bases. This CDR3 is 15 amino acids long. CDR3 nucleotides: TGCGCCAGCAGCTTTCTACCGGGACAGGATGAAAAACTGTTTTTT. Translating gives CASSFLPGQDEKLFF. The full variable domain, with the rest looked up from reference TRBV5-1 and TRBJ1-4, is KAGVTQTPRYLIKTRGQQVTLSCSPISGHRSVSWYQQTPGQGLQFLFEYFSETQRNKGNFPGRFSGRQFSNSRSEMNVSTLELGDSALYLCASSFLPGQDEKLFFGSGTQLSVL.

This clone was counted between two and nine times. The chain recombines TRBV27 with TRBJ1-1; 7 bases line up with TRBD1. The V segment lost 4 bases and the J segment 0 bases; nucleotides outside the gene matches: 8. CDR3 length equals 16 residues. Germline-derived CDR1 and CDR2 are MNHEY and SMNVEV (reference sequence). The CDR3, as DNA: TGTGCCAGCAGTTCTGTTCCCGGGACAGTGAACACTGAAGCTTTCTTT. This encodes CASSSVPGTVNTEAFF.

This sequence joins TRBV6-4 and TRBJ1-1; 10 bases align to TRBD1. Trimming cost V 4 bases and J 4 bases; bases outside gene matches: 6. CDR1 is MRHNA, CDR2 SNTAGT, per germline. This CDR3 is built from 15 residues. In DNA form, the CDR3 reads TGTGCCAGCAGTGCCGACAGGGGGCGCGTCACTGAAGCTTTCTTT. This sequence encodes CASSADRGRVTEAFF.